A single sample is the source of the 7 T cell receptor beta chains below, sequenced in a study of blood T cells in healthy people across ages. A second about 6 to 11 cycle PCR used barcoded and J-beta primers. TCRdb redid the calling of the 5' RACE reads with MiXCR, one entry per CDR3 protein. This sample has hundreds of thousands of distinct CDR3 sequences, with roughly three fifths found just once. What was sequenced was blood. These receptors all stem from a man aged 60 to 75 in good health.

The rearrangement joins TRBV25-1 to TRBJ2-5, with D possibly called TRBD1 or TRBD2 (5 bases each). Germline V gene sequence: CDR1 MGHDK, CDR2 SYGVNS. With 5 bases removed from V and 0 bases from J, the gap between germline ends came to 13 bases. This CDR3 comprises 15 residues. The CDR3 reads CASSPGREDQETQYF. CDR3 in DNA: TGTGCCAGCAGTCCGGGGCGAGAGGACCAAGAGACCCAGTACTTC. Using reference TRBV25-1 and TRBJ2-5 for the parts outside the CDR3, the full variable domain is EADIYQTPRYLVIGTGKKITLECSQTMGHDKMYWYQQDPGMELHLIHYSYGVNSTEKGDLSSESTVSRIRTEHFPLTLESARPSHTSQYLCASSPGREDQETQYFGPGTRLLVL.

The V gene is TRBV4-1, the J gene TRBJ1-2; D unresolved. Deletions cut 2 bases from V and 2 bases from J, with 6 bases between. CDR1 is MGHRA and CDR2 is YSYEKL in the germline V gene. CDR3 size: 13 residues. The CDR3, as DNA: TGCGCCAGCAGCCAACCCGAAAACTATGGCTACACCTTC. It specifies CASSQPENYGYTF.

The chain joins TRBV29-1 to TRBJ2-7; 9 bases align to TRBD2. V trimming: 4 bases; J trimming: 3 bases; junction bases outside the gene matches: 4. This CDR3 spans 13 amino acids. Per the germline V gene, CDR1 is SQVTM and CDR2 is ANQGSEA. The CDR3 loop reads CSVGRGGLYEQYF. The CDR3 DNA reads TGCAGCGTTGGGCGGGGGGGCCTCTACGAGCAGTACTTC.

This clonotype was observed a handful of times. The rearrangement joins TRBV6-5 to TRBJ1-4; D is uncertain. Trimming cost V 0 bases and J 7 bases, with 12 bases left between them. Germline CDR1 reads MNHEY; CDR2 reads SVGAGI. CDR3 length: 15 amino acids. CDR3 in amino acids: CASSYSRFGGEKLFF. The DNA of the CDR3 is TGTGCCAGCAGTTACTCCCGGTTTGGTGGTGAAAAACTGTTTTTT.

On this clonotype itself: With a much larger clone just one base away, this may be a read error. It is likely a read error, because the conserved phenylalanine at the end of the CDR3 is missing. The V call is TRBV5-1, the J call TRBJ2-7; D is undetermined. Trimming took off 2 bases at V and 2 bases at J, with 11 bases between the two ends. This CDR3 region has 14 residues. Germline V CDR1 and CDR2: SGHRS, YFSETQ. As DNA, the CDR3 is TGCGCCAGCAGCTTTGGCGGAAGAGCCTACGAGCAGTACTGC. Protein product: CASSFGGRAYEQYC.

This rearrangement joins TRBV5-1 to TRBJ2-1, with 7 positions matching TRBD1. This CDR3 contains 15 residues. V was clipped by 5 bases and J by 3 bases; unmatched bases: 8. CDR1 and CDR2 from the germline V gene are SGHRS and YFSETQ. CDR3 sequence: CASRFTRTGYNEQFF. DNA of the CDR3: TGCGCCAGCAGATTTACCCGGACAGGCTACAATGAGCAGTTCTTC. The entire variable domain, with the rest obtained from reference TRBV5-1 and TRBJ2-1, is as follows: KAGVTQTPRYLIKTRGQQVTLSCSPISGHRSVSWYQQTPGQGLQFLFEYFSETQRNKGNFPGRFSGRQFSNSRSEMNVSTLELGDSALYLCASRFTRTGYNEQFFGPGTRLTVL.

The chain employs TRBV18 and TRBJ1-1; 7 bases line up with TRBD1. The CDR3 has 13 residues. The J segment lost 7 bases and the V segment lost 3 bases, leaving 5 bases of the junction unmatched. CDR1 KGHSH and CDR2 LQKENI come from the germline V gene. The CDR3 is CASSPGQSSEAFF. CDR3 DNA: TGTGCCAGCTCACCGGGACAGTCTAGTGAAGCTTTCTTT.